This entry describes one T cell receptor beta chain. The data stem from a study of blood T cell repertoires in COVID-19. In the study overall: The cDNA or gDNA used as material had been derived from T cells, B-cell-depleted T cells, or PBMCs.

Produced via immunoSEQ multiplex PCR; TCRdb's table is partial and in-frame only. Of about 140,000 clones in the sample, 88% were seen once. The V gene's germline CDR1 is WSHSY and CDR2 SAAADI. This CDR3 has 14 residues. V dropped 6 bases and J dropped 10; count of bases not matched to a gene: 13. This sequence was found in a woman aged 55-70 years with acute or convalescent COVID-19. Sequenced sample: peripheral blood. The V and J genes are TRBV10-2 and TRBJ1-1; 8 bases map to TRBD1. CDR3 nucleotides: TGCGCCAGCAGAGGGACAGGATCTTCAAAGGGAGCTTTCTTT. Protein: CASRGTGSSKGAFF.